This T cell receptor (beta chain) was observed in a study of beta chain features in type 1 diabetes. In its sample, this clone was seen a few times. Its antigen is not identified. Findings and caveats of the study: HLA influence on TCRB rearrangement stayed unresolved here.

The isolated RNA, all of it, was reverse transcribed, so expressed TCRB transcripts were what got sequenced. Measured with immunoSEQ multiplex PCR; TCRdb has only the in-frame clones, and not every one. The data contain roughly 370,000 clones, about 15% of them singletons. The CDR3 runs to 16 residues. In germline, CDR1 is SSHAT, CDR2 FNYEAQ (reference sequence). V lost 5 bases and J lost 0, with 15 bases in between. The V and J genes are TRBV7-7 and TRBJ2-3, with D perhaps TRBD1 or TRBD2 (6 bases each). The origin of this receptor is a man aged 30-40 years in good health. Sequences were obtained from naive CD4+ T cells from blood. The CDR3 is CASSPLTGTSTDTQYF. CDR3 nucleotides: TGTGCCAGCAGCCCGCTCACAGGGACTAGCACAGATACGCAGTATTTT. Drawing the rest from reference TRBV7-7 and TRBJ2-3, the complete variable domain is GAGVSQSPRYKVTKRGQDVTLRCDPISSHATLYWYQQALGQGPEFLTYFNYEAQPDKSGLPSDRFSAERPEGSISTLTIQRTEQRDSAMYRCASSPLTGTSTDTQYFGPGTRLTVL.